The clone carrying this T cell receptor (beta chain) has ten or more counts. In the authors' workflow: Nucleated cell number was recorded as an estimate derived from reference gene primer amplification. TCRdb's copy holds only in-frame clones and misses some; the assay was immunoSEQ multiplex PCR. V and J calls and clone size are those listed in that table; D and trimming were worked out from the DNA. The sample comprises about 54,000 clones, about nine tenths of which are singletons, and 28% rests with the top ten. V shed 6 bases, J shed 8 bases, and the junction held 8 bases outside the gene matches. The CDR3 consists of 14 residues. Germline CDR1 is MNHEY and CDR2 is SMNVEV (reference sequence). The data originate from a study of blood T cell repertoires in COVID-19. About the research overall: PBMCs, B-cell-depleted T cells, or T cells provided the cDNA or gDNA that made up the material.

Sequenced: peripheral blood. The gene calls are TRBV27 and TRBJ1-4; 8 positions match TRBD1. The source is a human donor in a cohort sampled during active COVID-19. CDR3: CASRPDRVVEKLFF. CDR3 coding DNA: TGTGCCAGCAGACCGGACAGGGTCGTAGAAAAACTGTTTTTT.